This TCR beta chain was captured in a study of tumor T cells in aggressive B-cell lymphoma. Repertoires were generated with immunoSEQ multiplex PCR, while TCRdb's copy carries only in-frame clones and drops some. The table records under 6,500 clones, approximately 79% of them present only once. The CDR3 runs to 16 residues. Trimming removed 3 bases from V and 5 bases from J, with 19 bases in between. Germline V gene lookup returns CDR1 SGHAT and CDR2 FQNNGV. Source material: tumor tissue. This receptor was taken from an adult with diffuse large B cell lymphoma. The V gene is TRBV11-2, the J gene TRBJ2-5; the D gene is possibly TRBD1 (7 bases). The DNA of the CDR3 is TGTGCCAGCAGCTTGGGGATGGAGGGGGCCTGGGAGACCCAGTACTTC. It translates to CASSLGMEGAWETQYF.